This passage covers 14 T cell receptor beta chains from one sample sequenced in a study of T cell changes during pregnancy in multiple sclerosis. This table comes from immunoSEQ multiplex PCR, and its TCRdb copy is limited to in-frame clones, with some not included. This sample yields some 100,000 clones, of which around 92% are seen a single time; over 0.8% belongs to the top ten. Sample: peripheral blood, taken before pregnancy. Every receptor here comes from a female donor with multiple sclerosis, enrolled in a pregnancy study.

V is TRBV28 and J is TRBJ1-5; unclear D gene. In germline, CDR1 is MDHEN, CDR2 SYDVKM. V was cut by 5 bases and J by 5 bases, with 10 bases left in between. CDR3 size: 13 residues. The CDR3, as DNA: TGTGCCAGCAGTCCTGAGCGGGATCAGCCCCAGCATTTT. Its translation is CASSPERDQPQHF.

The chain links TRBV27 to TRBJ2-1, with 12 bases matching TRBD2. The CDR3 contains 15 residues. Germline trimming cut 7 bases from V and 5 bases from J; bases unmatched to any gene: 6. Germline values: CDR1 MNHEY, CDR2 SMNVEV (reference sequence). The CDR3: CASTLGLAGNNEQFF. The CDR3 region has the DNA TGTGCCAGCACCCTAGGACTAGCGGGGAACAATGAGCAGTTCTTC.

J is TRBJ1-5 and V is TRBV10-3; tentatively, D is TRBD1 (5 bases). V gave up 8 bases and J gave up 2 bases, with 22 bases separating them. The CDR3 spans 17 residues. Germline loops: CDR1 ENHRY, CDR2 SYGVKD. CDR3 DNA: TGTGCCATCCCTATCGGGGGAGGAAAGGTGCGCAATCAGCCCCAGCATTTT. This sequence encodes CAIPIGGGKVRNQPQHF.

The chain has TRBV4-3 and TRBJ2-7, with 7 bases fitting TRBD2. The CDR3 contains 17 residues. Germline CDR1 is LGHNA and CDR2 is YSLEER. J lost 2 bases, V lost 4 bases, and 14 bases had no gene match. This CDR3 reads CASSLASERDPTYEQYF. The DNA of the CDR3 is TGCGCCAGCAGCCTGGCATCGGAGCGGGATCCAACCTACGAGCAGTACTTC.

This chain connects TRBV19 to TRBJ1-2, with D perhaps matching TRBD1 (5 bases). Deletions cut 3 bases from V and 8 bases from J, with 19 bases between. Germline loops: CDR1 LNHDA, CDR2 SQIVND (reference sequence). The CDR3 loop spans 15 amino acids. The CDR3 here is CASSIASGGSVGYTF. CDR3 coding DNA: TGTGCCAGTAGTATCGCCAGTGGGGGGTCCGTCGGCTACACCTTC.

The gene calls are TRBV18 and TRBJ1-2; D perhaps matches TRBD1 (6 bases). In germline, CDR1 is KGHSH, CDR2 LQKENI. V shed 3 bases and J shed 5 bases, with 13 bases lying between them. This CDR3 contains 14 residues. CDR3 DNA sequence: TGTGCCAGCTCACCCGGGAACAGGGCTTATGGCTACACCTTC. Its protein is CASSPGNRAYGYTF.

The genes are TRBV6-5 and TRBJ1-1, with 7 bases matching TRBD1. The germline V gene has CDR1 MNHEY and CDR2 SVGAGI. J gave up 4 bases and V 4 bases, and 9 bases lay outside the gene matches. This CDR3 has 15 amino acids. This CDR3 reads CASSSFDRAGTEAFF. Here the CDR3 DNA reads TGTGCCAGCAGTTCCTTCGACAGGGCGGGCACTGAAGCTTTCTTT.

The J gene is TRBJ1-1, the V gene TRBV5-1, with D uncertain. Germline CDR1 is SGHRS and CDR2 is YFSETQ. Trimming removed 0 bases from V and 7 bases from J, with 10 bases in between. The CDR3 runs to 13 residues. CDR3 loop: CASSLDGGYEAFF. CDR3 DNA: TGCGCCAGCAGCTTGGATGGAGGGTATGAAGCTTTCTTT.

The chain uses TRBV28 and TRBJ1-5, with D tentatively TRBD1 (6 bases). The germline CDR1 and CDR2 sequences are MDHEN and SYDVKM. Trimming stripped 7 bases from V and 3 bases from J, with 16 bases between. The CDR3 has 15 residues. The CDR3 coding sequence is TGTGCCAGCACCTTCCGCGGGGGGCACAATCAGCCCCAGCATTTT. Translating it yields CASTFRGGHNQPQHF.

In DNA, the CDR3 is TGTGCCAGTAGTATTGGGCCGGGGAGAAATGGCTACACCTTC. It specifies CASSIGPGRNGYTF. The chain employs TRBV19 and TRBJ1-2; D is uncertain. Between the trimmed V and J ends, which lost 3 bases and 6 bases, there was a span of 14 bases. CDR1 and CDR2 (germline): LNHDA, SQIVND (reference sequence). CDR3 size: 14 residues.

This CDR3 is CASSSPGPGGYGYTF. The CDR3 DNA reads TGTGCCAGTAGTTCACCGGGACCCGGGGGCTATGGCTACACCTTC. V gene TRBV19 combines with J gene TRBJ1-2; a possible D gene is TRBD1 (5 bases). Germline CDR1 and CDR2: LNHDA and SQIVND (reference sequence). V dropped 5 bases and J dropped 4 bases, with 17 bases sitting between them. There are 15 residues in the CDR3. Combining the CDR3 with reference TRBV19 and TRBJ1-2 gives the whole variable domain DGGITQSPKYLFRKEGQNVTLSCEQNLNHDAMYWYRQDPGQGLRLIYYSQIVNDFQKGDIAEGYSVSREKKESFPLTVTSAQKNPTAFYLCASSSPGPGGYGYTFGSGTRLTVV.

DNA for the CDR3: TGTGCCAGCAGCCCAACGGACAGGGGGCTTTTGGGTGAGCAGTTCTTC. Its translation: CASSPTDRGLLGEQFF. The genes are TRBV7-9 and TRBJ2-1; 11 nucleotides align to TRBD1. There are 16 residues in the CDR3. Trimming removed 5 bases from V and 9 bases from J; junction bases left unmatched: 12. Germline V CDR1 and CDR2: SEHNR, FQNEAQ (reference sequence).

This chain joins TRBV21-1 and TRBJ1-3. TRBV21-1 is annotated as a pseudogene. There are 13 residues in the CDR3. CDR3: CASIREPGNTIYF. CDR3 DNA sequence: TGTGCCAGCATTCGGGAACCAGGAAACACCATATATTTT.

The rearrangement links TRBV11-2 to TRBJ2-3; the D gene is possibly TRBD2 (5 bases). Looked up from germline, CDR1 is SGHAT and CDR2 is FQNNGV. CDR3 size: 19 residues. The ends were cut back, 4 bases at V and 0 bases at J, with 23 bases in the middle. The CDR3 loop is CASSSRDFLATYSTDTQYF. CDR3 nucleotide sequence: TGTGCCAGCAGCTCGAGGGATTTTCTAGCTACTTATAGCACAGATACGCAGTATTTT.